Shown below are 29 T cell receptor beta chains from a single sample sequenced in a study of cytomegalovirus exposure and HLA in healthy donors (dated by TCRdb to 2016 to 2017). Library generation was performed with the immunoSEQ multiplex PCR assay. The multiplex PCR relied on a mix of 60 forward primers for TCR Vbeta segments and 13 reverse primers for TCR Jbeta segments. TCRdb re-hosts the immuneACCESS table, in-frame sequences only. Its copies lack some clones; in the studies checked, an unresolved V gene accounts for under half of them, and the cause for the rest is not known. The sample profile shows 100,000 to 150,000 clones; roughly 81% of them were found once. The ten most abundant clones make up around 1% of the sample. Source material: PBMCs. Receptors were obtained from a woman in her twenties or thirties in good health and CMV-seronegative.

V is TRBV27 and J is TRBJ2-7, with a weak D call TRBD2 (6 bases). The CDR3 is made up of 14 amino acids. Per the germline V gene, CDR1 is MNHEY and CDR2 is SMNVEV (reference sequence). Between the trimmed V and J ends, which lost 6 bases and 2 bases, there was a span of 14 bases. The CDR3 DNA reads TGTGCCAGCAGCCGGGACTGGCAAGCCTACGAGCAGTACTTC. It encodes CASSRDWQAYEQYF.

CDR3 in DNA: TGTGCCAGTAAGGACAGGGGGCGCCTGAATCAGCCCCAGCATTTT. Protein sequence: CASKDRGRLNQPQHF. The V gene is TRBV19, the J gene TRBJ1-5; TRBD1 matches at 11 bases. Germline V gene sequence: CDR1 LNHDA, CDR2 SQIVND (reference sequence). Germline trimming cut 7 bases from V and 4 bases from J; bases unmatched to any gene: 6. CDR3 length: 15 amino acids.

The chain couples TRBV5-1 to TRBJ1-2, with a weak D call TRBD1 (5 bases). Germline CDR1 reads SGHRS; CDR2 reads YFSETQ. Trimming stripped 4 bases from V and 5 bases from J, with 15 bases between. This CDR3 is built from 14 residues. The CDR3 sequence is CASSPTTERYGYTF. The DNA for the CDR3 is TGCGCCAGCAGCCCGACGACAGAGAGATATGGCTACACCTTC.

The chain joins TRBV18 to TRBJ1-1, with 11 positions matching TRBD1. V lost 5 bases, J lost 4 bases, and 9 bases stayed unmatched. Germline loops: CDR1 KGHSH, CDR2 LQKENI. The CDR3 consists of 16 residues. The CDR3 here is CASSTGQGVPVTEAFF. Written as DNA, the CDR3 is TGTGCCAGCTCAACGGGACAGGGGGTGCCGGTCACTGAAGCTTTCTTT.

The chain links TRBV27 to TRBJ2-5; 8 bases align to TRBD1. The germline gives CDR1 MNHEY, CDR2 SMNVEV (reference sequence). The junction had 4 bases not matched to a gene; V was cut back by 3 bases and J by 4 bases. CDR3 length equals 14 residues. The CDR3 DNA reads as TGTGCCAGCAGTTTGACAGGGGCCCGAGAGACCCAGTACTTC. Its protein is CASSLTGARETQYF.

The rearrangement uses TRBV5-4 and TRBJ1-2; 8 positions match TRBD1. The ends lost 4 bases at V and 3 bases at J; junction bases unmatched: 5. CDR1 SGHNT and CDR2 YYREEE come from the germline V gene (reference sequence). The CDR3 has 14 amino acids. The CDR3 region has the DNA TGTGCCAGCAGCCCAGGACAGGGAGACTATGGCTACACCTTC. This gives the protein CASSPGQGDYGYTF.

This clone was found once. The J gene is TRBJ2-7, the V gene TRBV11-3; 9 nucleotides line up with TRBD1. Germline CDR1 is SGHNT and CDR2 is YENEEA. The length of the CDR3 is 12 residues. The ends lost 10 bases at V and 1 base at J; junction bases unmatched: 2. The CDR3 bases are TGTGCCACGGGACAGGGTTCCTACGAGCAGTACTTC. Translating gives CATGQGSYEQYF.

This clone has just one count. The chain carries TRBV18 and TRBJ1-5; a weak D match, TRBD1 (5 bases). The ends were cut back, 1 base at V and 5 bases at J, with 9 bases in the middle. This CDR3 has 14 amino acids. Germline V gives CDR1 KGHSH, CDR2 LQKENI. CDR3 region: CASSPQGRDQPQHF. The CDR3 DNA reads as TGTGCCAGCTCACCACAGGGGAGGGATCAGCCCCAGCATTTT. The whole variable domain, filled in from reference TRBV18 and TRBJ1-5, reads NAGVMQNPRHLVRRRGQEARLRCSPMKGHSHVYWYRQLPEEGLKFMVYLQKENIIDESGMPKERFSAEFPKEGPSILRIQQVVRGDSAAYFCASSPQGRDQPQHFGDGTRLSIL.

The chain uses TRBV11-1 and TRBJ2-5, with D maybe TRBD1 (6 bases). The germline CDR1 and CDR2 sequences are SGHAT and FQDESV (reference sequence). CDR3 length: 16 residues. The V and J ends lost 4 bases and 1 base respectively, with 16 bases between them. The CDR3 sequence: CASSSDPQGFQETQYF. The DNA of the CDR3 is TGTGCCAGCAGCTCCGACCCACAGGGATTCCAAGAGACCCAGTACTTC. The variable domain in full, with the rest retrieved from reference TRBV11-1 and TRBJ2-5, is EAEVAQSPRYKITEKSQAVAFWCDPISGHATLYWYRQILGQGPELLVQFQDESVVDDSQLPKDRFSAERLKGVDSTLKIQPAELGDSAMYLCASSSDPQGFQETQYFGPGTRLLVL.

The chain couples TRBV2 to TRBJ2-2; 8 nucleotides line up with TRBD1. The CDR3 covers 17 residues. After removal of 8 bases from V and 2 bases from J, the junction contained 13 bases not matched to a gene. Germline V lookup: CDR1 SNHLY, CDR2 FYNNEI. CDR3 protein: CASLRSHGQGNTGELFF. DNA of the CDR3: TGTGCCAGCCTTAGGTCCCACGGACAGGGTAACACCGGGGAGCTGTTTTTT. The entire variable domain, with the rest obtained from reference TRBV2 and TRBJ2-2, is as follows: EPEVTQTPSHQVTQMGQEVILRCVPISNHLYFYWYRQILGQKVEFLVSFYNNEISEKSEIFDDQFSVERPDGSNFTLKIRSTKLEDSAMYFCASLRSHGQGNTGELFFGEGSRLTVL.

The chain links TRBV6-6 to TRBJ1-5, with D perhaps matching TRBD1 (6 bases). This CDR3 contains 13 residues. Between the trimmed V and J ends, which lost 9 bases and 3 bases, there was a span of 12 bases. Germline V gene sequence: CDR1 MNHNY, CDR2 SVGAGI (reference sequence). CDR3 amino acids: CASSGVTNQPQHF. CDR3 coding DNA: TGTGCCAGTTCAGGGGTGACCAATCAGCCCCAGCATTTT.

The chain couples TRBV6-1 to TRBJ2-5; a possible D gene is TRBD1 (5 bases). The CDR3 loop spans 16 amino acids. Trimming left V 4 bases short and J 5 bases short, with 20 bases between. In germline, CDR1 is MNHNS, CDR2 SASEGT. This CDR3 reads CASSVARELVYETQYF. CDR3 bases: TGTGCCAGCAGTGTGGCCAGGGAACTTGTGTACGAGACCCAGTACTTC.

This chain joins TRBV5-6 and TRBJ1-2; 8 nucleotides agree with TRBD1. The CDR3 extends over 14 amino acids. Unmatched junction bases numbered 8, after V lost 2 bases and J lost 8 bases. The germline gives CDR1 SGHDT, CDR2 YYEEEE. The CDR3 DNA reads TGTGCCAGCAGCTTAAGGCAGGGGGCTGGAGGCTACACCTTC. Amino acid sequence: CASSLRQGAGGYTF.

The chain couples TRBV12-5 to TRBJ2-1, with a possible D match to TRBD2 (6 bases). The germline gives CDR1 LGHNT, CDR2 FRNRAP. This CDR3 is built from 16 residues. The V end was cut by 4 bases, the J end by 5 bases, with 18 bases between. CDR3 amino acids: CASGWMTRPRHNEQFF. In DNA form, the CDR3 reads TGTGCTAGTGGTTGGATGACTAGACCCCGCCACAATGAGCAGTTCTTC.

This clone was seen more than once but under ten times. This rearrangement joins TRBV19 to TRBJ1-4, with TRBD1 as a possible D gene (6 bases). The CDR3 spans 14 residues. Trimming removed 4 bases at V and 7 bases at J, with 13 bases between. Per the germline V gene, CDR1 is LNHDA and CDR2 is SQIVND (reference sequence). CDR3 nucleotide sequence: TGTGCCAGTAGTAGGCAGGGGTGGATTGAAAAACTGTTTTTT. This encodes CASSRQGWIEKLFF.

The chain links TRBV9 to TRBJ1-3; D gene ambiguous. Germline CDR1 reads SGDLS; CDR2 reads YYNGEE. Between the trimmed V and J ends, which lost 1 base and 2 bases, there was a span of 13 bases. This CDR3 is built from 16 residues. The DNA of the CDR3 is TGTGCCAGCAGCGTAAAGGCAGCGGGAACTGGAAACACCATATATTTT. Its translation is CASSVKAAGTGNTIYF. The variable domain in full, completed from reference TRBV9 and TRBJ1-3, reads DSGVTQTPKHLITATGQRVTLRCSPRSGDLSVYWYQQSLDQGLQFLIQYYNGEERAKGNILERFSAQQFPDLHSELNLSSLELGDSALYFCASSVKAAGTGNTIYFGEGSWLTVV.

The CDR3 coding sequence is TGCAGCGGACAGGGGGCCAATTATGGCTACACCTTC. Translating it yields CSGQGANYGYTF. The gene calls are TRBV29-1 and TRBJ1-2; TRBD1 matches 10 bases. V was clipped by 7 bases and J by 5 bases; unmatched bases: 4. Germline loops: CDR1 SQVTM, CDR2 ANQGSEA. This CDR3 region has 12 residues. Supplemented by reference TRBV29-1 and TRBJ1-2, the full variable domain reads SAVISQKPSRDICQRGTSLTIQCQVDSQVTMMFWYRQQPGQSLTLIATANQGSEATYESGFVIDKFPISRPNLTFSTLTVSNMSPEDSSIYLCSGQGANYGYTFGSGTRLTVV.

This chain's CDR3 is CASSYGTGVYEQYF. Here the CDR3 DNA reads TGTGCCAGCAGCTACGGGACAGGGGTCTACGAGCAGTACTTC. J is TRBJ2-7 and V is TRBV11-2; 10 bases agree with TRBD1. Per the germline V gene, CDR1 is SGHAT and CDR2 is FQNNGV. Trimming removed 4 bases from V and 3 bases from J; junction bases left unmatched: 3. This CDR3 has 14 residues. Drawing the rest from reference TRBV11-2 and TRBJ2-7, the complete variable domain is EAGVAQSPRYKIIEKRQSVAFWCNPISGHATLYWYQQILGQGPKLLIQFQNNGVVDDSQLPKDRFSAERLKGVDSTLKIQPAKLEDSAVYLCASSYGTGVYEQYFGPGTRLTVT.

This clone was detected a few times. This rearrangement joins TRBV21-1 to TRBJ1-2; the D call TRBD1 from the table was never checked on the DNA. TRBV21-1 is deemed a pseudogene. The CDR3 has 15 amino acids. CDR3 DNA: TGTGCCAGCAGCAGCCCCCTTGACAGGGGAAATGGCTACACCTTC. It translates to CASSSPLDRGNGYTF.

This clone has more than one count but fewer than ten. The J gene is TRBJ2-3, the V gene TRBV5-1; possible D gene TRBD1, 6 bases. CDR1 and CDR2 (germline): SGHRS, YFSETQ. The germline V and J ends were trimmed by 0 bases and 0 bases, with 8 bases remaining between them. The CDR3 spans 15 residues. In DNA form, the CDR3 reads TGCGCCAGCAGCTTGGACAGGGCTAGCACAGATACGCAGTATTTT. Residues: CASSLDRASTDTQYF.

The chain is built from TRBV9 and TRBJ2-3, with 9 bases lining up with TRBD2. The J segment lost 4 bases and the V segment lost 4 bases, leaving 10 bases of the junction unmatched. Germline V gene lookup returns CDR1 SGDLS and CDR2 YYNGEE. The CDR3 has 16 amino acids. The CDR3 is CASSSTLSGGPDTQYF. The CDR3 bases are TGTGCCAGCAGCTCAACTCTTAGCGGGGGCCCAGATACGCAGTATTTT.

The chain uses TRBV7-9 and TRBJ2-1, with 7 bases fitting TRBD2. Germline V gene lookup returns CDR1 SEHNR and CDR2 FQNEAQ (reference sequence). V trimming: 0 bases; J trimming: 6 bases; junction bases outside the gene matches: 2. The CDR3 extends over 14 amino acids. The DNA of the CDR3 is TGTGCCAGCAGCTTAGCGGGAGGGCGCAATGAGCAGTTCTTC. Translating gives CASSLAGGRNEQFF.

The V and J genes are TRBV19 and TRBJ1-1, with TRBD1 as a possible D gene (5 bases). Between the trimmed V and J ends, which lost 2 bases and 7 bases, there was a span of 14 bases. The CDR3 has 14 residues. Per the germline V gene, CDR1 is LNHDA and CDR2 is SQIVND (reference sequence). The CDR3 spells CASSIHFDSYEAFF. The CDR3 nucleotides read TGTGCCAGTAGTATACACTTCGACAGCTATGAAGCTTTCTTT.

The chain is built from TRBV19 and TRBJ1-5; tentative D call: TRBD1 (6 bases). V shed 3 bases and J shed 4 bases, with 16 bases lying between them. This CDR3 is built from 16 residues. CDR1 LNHDA and CDR2 SQIVND come from the germline V gene (reference sequence). The CDR3 DNA is TGTGCCAGTAGTATCCAAGCGGGACACCGAAATCAGCCCCAGCATTTT. Translation gives CASSIQAGHRNQPQHF.

This clone was recorded once. The rearrangement links TRBV9 to TRBJ2-1, with 12 bases lining up with TRBD2. Per the germline V gene, CDR1 is SGDLS and CDR2 is YYNGEE. This CDR3 has 16 amino acids. The trim removed 4 bases at V and 4 bases at J, leaving 6 bases unmatched. DNA of the CDR3: TGTGCCAGCAGCCCCCTCCTAGCGGGGGGGTACAATGAGCAGTTCTTC. Protein: CASSPLLAGGYNEQFF.

V usage is TRBV19 and J usage is TRBJ2-2; D remains ambiguous. V was clipped by 4 bases and J by 6 bases, with 9 bases between them. The length of the CDR3 is 13 residues. Germline CDR1 reads LNHDA; CDR2 reads SQIVND (reference sequence). This CDR3 reads CASSTRGSGELFF. The CDR3 DNA reads as TGTGCCAGTAGTACACGAGGTTCCGGGGAGCTGTTTTTT.

This clone was observed a single time. The chain carries TRBV30 and TRBJ1-6; 8 nucleotides align to TRBD1. Germline V gene sequence: CDR1 GTSNPN, CDR2 SVGIG (reference sequence). Losses at the gene ends were 2 bases for V and 9 bases for J; bases not matched to a gene: 9. The CDR3 loop spans 15 amino acids. CDR3 DNA: TGTGCCTGGAGTCCACTCGGACAGGGCGGTTCACCCCTCCACTTT. Its translation is CAWSPLGQGGSPLHF.

The gene calls are TRBV6-6 and TRBJ2-1; 8 bases align to TRBD2. The CDR3 is 16 amino acids. Trimming took 3 bases from V and 5 from J; bases not matched to a gene: 9. CDR1 is MNHNY and CDR2 is SVGAGI in the germline V gene (reference sequence). Here the CDR3 DNA reads TGTGCCAGCAGTTATTCAGCGGGAGCCCGGGACAATGAGCAGTTCTTC. Protein product: CASSYSAGARDNEQFF.

The V call is TRBV27, the J call TRBJ2-1, with 7 positions matching TRBD1. V shed 5 bases and J 2 bases; nucleotides not matched to a gene: 9. Germline values: CDR1 MNHEY, CDR2 SMNVEV (reference sequence). The CDR3 runs 16 residues. The CDR3 is CASSPRRQGPYNEQFF. The CDR3 coding sequence is TGTGCCAGCAGTCCCAGACGACAGGGCCCCTACAATGAGCAGTTCTTC.